One sample yielded the 27 T cell receptor beta chains listed below, sequenced in a study of Tregs in tolerant kidney transplant recipients. Recipients received nonmyeloablative bone marrow transplants from related graft donors, with transient mixed chimerism. Profiled with immunoSEQ multiplex PCR; TCRdb holds only in-frame clones, not every one. The table lists 25,000 or so clones. Sequencing used CD4+ T cells from blood (PBMCs), obtained 6 months after the transplant. The receptors originated from a human patient who received a combined kidney and bone marrow transplant. Some T cells may be provided by the graft donor.

Concerning this clone: Read sequence stops 3 residues before the CDR3 end, and the germline J gene provides the missing end. The V gene is TRBV10-3, the J gene TRBJ1-1; TRBD1 matches at 8 bases. Germline lookup yields CDR1 ENHRY and CDR2 SYGVKD. V dropped 3 bases and J dropped 1; count of bases not matched to a gene: 7. CDR3 length equals 16 residues. The CDR3 bases that were read are TGTGCCATCAGTGACGGATCCGGGACAGGGAACACTGAA. It translates to CAISDGSGTGNTE. The complete CDR3 reads CAISDGSGTGNTEAFF.

Concerning this clone: The read stops 3 residues short of the end of the CDR3; the missing end is completed from the germline J gene. V and J are TRBV19 and TRBJ2-7, with TRBD2 matching 13 bases. This CDR3 has 19 amino acids. The V gene end was trimmed by 2 bases and the J gene end by 0 bases; junction bases not matched to a gene: 10. In germline, CDR1 is LNHDA, CDR2 SQIVND (reference sequence). CDR3: CASSIRFLRTSGSSYEQYF. Incomplete CDR3 DNA: TGTGCCAGTAGTATACGGTTTCTCCGGACTAGCGGGAGCTCCTACGAG.

Details on this clone: The read comes to an end 3 residues before the CDR3 does, leaving the germline J gene to fill in the end. This chain links TRBV2 with TRBJ1-5, with D hard to call. Per germline, CDR1 SNHLY and CDR2 FYNNEI. Trimming pared 5 bases from V and 7 bases from J, leaving 12 bases between. The CDR3 length is 13 residues. The DNA read from the CDR3 is TGTGCCAGCAGTACATACCGCGGGCAGCCC. Its translation: CASSTYRGQP. The whole CDR3 protein is CASSTYRGQPQHF.

As for this clone: The CDR3 is cut off 3 residues early in the read; its end comes from the germline J gene. This chain uses TRBV18 with TRBJ2-6; 8 positions match TRBD1. With 6 bases clipped from V and 2 bases from J, the junction kept 3 bases outside the gene matches. The V gene's germline CDR1 is KGHSH and CDR2 LQKENI. The CDR3 is made up of 15 amino acids. CDR3 bases read: TGTGCCAGCTCGCAGGGGGCTACTGGGGCCAACGTC. It codes for CASSQGATGANV. The full CDR3 is CASSQGATGANVLTF.

Concerning this clone itself: The read gets to within 3 residues of the CDR3 end, and the germline J gene fills in the rest. This chain uses TRBV5-1 with TRBJ1-6, with 7 bases identical to TRBD1. V shed 2 bases and J 3 bases; nucleotides not matched to a gene: 5. The CDR3 consists of 16 residues. Looked up from germline, CDR1 is SGHRS and CDR2 is YFSETQ. Here the CDR3 reads CASSLQGRVYNSPLHF. The CDR3 DNA, read in part, is TGCGCCAGCAGCTTACAGGGGCGCGTCTATAATTCACCC.

A remark on this clone: The read terminates 3 residues before the CDR3 end, so the remaining end is supplied by the germline J gene. The chain uses TRBV2 and TRBJ1-2; tentatively, D is TRBD1 (6 bases). Germline values: CDR1 SNHLY, CDR2 FYNNEI. The V end was cut by 6 bases, the J end by 4 bases, with 15 bases between. The CDR3 loop spans 14 amino acids. Partial CDR3 DNA: TGTGCCAGCAGCCTAGGACAGACCCTCTATGGC. Translated, it gives CASSLGQTLYG. The full-length CDR3 reads as CASSLGQTLYGYTF.

A word on this clone: The read terminates 3 residues before the CDR3 end, so the remaining end is supplied by the germline J gene. The chain is built from TRBV3-1 (or the pseudogene TRBV3-2) and TRBJ1-1; no firm D call. CDR3 size: 14 residues. Germline assignment: CDR1 LGHDT and CDR2 YNNKEL (reference sequence). V lost 7 bases and J lost 0, with 12 bases in between. The sequenced part of the CDR3 DNA is TGTGCCAGCACCCCGACATATCTGAACACTGAA. It codes for CASTPTYLNTE. The whole CDR3 reads CASTPTYLNTEAFF.

In regard to this clone: Read sequence stops 3 residues before the CDR3 end, and the germline J gene provides the missing end. The chain carries TRBV6-2 or TRBV6-3 and TRBJ2-1, with 9 positions matching TRBD2. Germline V lookup: CDR1 MNHEY, CDR2 SVGEGT. This CDR3 comprises 14 residues. J gave up 7 bases and V 6 bases, and 7 bases lay outside the gene matches. CDR3 sequence reads: CASSGTSRQNEQFF. The sequenced part of the CDR3 DNA is TGTGCCAGCAGCGGGACTAGCCGTCAGAATGAG.

Notes on this clone: The read gets to within 3 residues of the CDR3 end, and the germline J gene fills in the rest. This chain links TRBV20-1 with TRBJ2-2; perhaps TRBD2 as D (6 bases). Trimming removed 0 bases from V and 4 bases from J, with 12 bases in between. Germline V lookup: CDR1 DFQATT, CDR2 SNEGSKA (reference sequence). The CDR3 is 15 residues long. The CDR3 here is CSARDSRGTTGELFF. The covered CDR3 bases are TGCAGTGCTAGAGATTCCCGGGGGACCACCGGGGAG.

A remark on this clone: The junction shows a germline mismatch at one end, possibly a read error. Read sequence stops 3 residues before the CDR3 end, and the germline J gene provides the missing end. The V call is TRBV13, the J call TRBJ1-4; possibly TRBD1 for D (6 bases). The CDR3 covers 15 residues. Looked up from germline, CDR1 is PRHDT and CDR2 is FYEKMQ (reference sequence). The CDR3 loop reads CASSLGTKGNEKLFF. The CDR3 DNA, read in part, is TGTGCCAGCAGCCTAGGGACAAAGGGTAATGAAAAA.

Points on this clone: The CDR3 end falls 3 residues outside the read, so it is completed with the germline J gene. The V call is TRBV12-5, the J call TRBJ1-2; 10 positions match TRBD1. The germline gives CDR1 LGHNT, CDR2 FRNRAP. This CDR3 spans 13 amino acids. The ends lost 7 bases at V and 2 bases at J; junction bases unmatched: 1. CDR3 bases read: TGTGCTAGTGAGGGACAGGGGAACTATGGC. Protein sequence: CASEGQGNYG. The whole CDR3 sequence reads CASEGQGNYGYTF.

Worth noting for this clone: The read ends 3 residues early relative to the CDR3; the germline J gene fills the gap. The chain employs TRBV30 and TRBJ1-4; tentative D call: TRBD1 (5 bases). There are 15 residues in the CDR3. Trimming took 3 bases from V and 7 from J, leaving 18 bases between them. Germline loops: CDR1 GTSNPN, CDR2 SVGIG (reference sequence). The CDR3 loop is CAWRGTIAVGEKLFF. The part of the CDR3 DNA that was read is TGTGCCTGGAGGGGGACTATAGCCGTTGGTGAAAAA.

As for this clone: The DNA ends 3 residues before the CDR3 does, and the rest of the CDR3 is filled in from the germline J gene. The genes are TRBV11-2 and TRBJ1-5; 7 nucleotides match TRBD1. The CDR3 is 14 amino acids. J gave up 4 bases and V 4 bases, and 4 bases lay outside the gene matches. CDR1 is SGHAT, CDR2 FQNNGV, per germline. The chain's CDR3 is CASSSGTANQPQHF. The CDR3 DNA, read in part, is TGTGCCAGCAGCTCCGGGACAGCTAATCAGCCC.

Regarding this clone: The read terminates 3 residues ahead of where the CDR3 ends, so the germline J gene completes it. The V gene is TRBV20-1, the J gene TRBJ2-3, with a tentative D call TRBD2 (5 bases). With 4 bases removed from V and 6 bases from J, the gap between germline ends came to 26 bases. Germline loops: CDR1 DFQATT, CDR2 SNEGSKA (reference sequence). The CDR3 consists of 17 residues. CDR3 amino acids: CSAIGAGRSWSTDTQYF. The DNA read from the CDR3 is TGCAGTGCTATCGGCGCGGGTCGATCCTGGTCTACGGATACG.

To note about this clone: The read finishes 3 residues shy of the CDR3 end, and the germline J gene is used to complete it. The chain couples TRBV10-3 to TRBJ2-2; 8 bases are shared with TRBD2. With 2 bases clipped from V and 6 bases from J, the junction kept 11 bases outside the gene matches. The CDR3 has 17 residues. CDR1 and CDR2 (germline): ENHRY, SYGVKD. The part of the CDR3 DNA that was read is TGTGCCATCAGTGAGGTAGCGGGGAGTTTAAGGGCCGGGGAG. This encodes CAISEVAGSLRAGE. The whole CDR3 reads CAISEVAGSLRAGELFF.

Remarks on this clone: The CDR3 extends 3 residues past the end of the read, so its final part is completed from the germline J gene. The chain employs TRBV12-3 or TRBV12-4 and TRBJ2-2; 13 bases agree with TRBD2. CDR3 size: 17 residues. V trimming: 7 bases; J trimming: 1 base; junction bases outside the gene matches: 6. The CDR3 bases that were read are TGTGCCAGCAAACGGACTAGCGGGGGCCTGAACACCGGGGAG. This encodes CASKRTSGGLNTGE. The full CDR3 protein reads CASKRTSGGLNTGELFF.

A remark on this clone: The read terminates 3 residues ahead of where the CDR3 ends, so the germline J gene completes it. The chain employs TRBV6-1 and TRBJ1-5; tentative D call: TRBD1 (5 bases). CDR3 length: 13 amino acids. Deletions cut 4 bases from V and 3 bases from J, with 7 bases between. Germline lookup yields CDR1 MNHNS and CDR2 SASEGT. CDR3 residues: CASSGQYNQPQHF. The CDR3 DNA, read in part, is TGTGCCAGCAGTGGACAGTACAATCAGCCC.

Notes on this clone: The read stops 3 residues short of the end of the CDR3; the missing end is completed from the germline J gene. This chain connects TRBV7-9 to TRBJ2-3; TRBD2 matches at 7 bases. Germline V gene sequence: CDR1 SEHNR, CDR2 FQNEAQ (reference sequence). V lost 3 bases to trimming and J lost 0 bases; unmatched junction nucleotides: 3. The CDR3 covers 15 residues. CDR3 bases read: TGTGCCAGCAGCTTCGCTAGCGGAAGCACAGATACG. It specifies CASSFASGSTDT. The whole CDR3 protein reads CASSFASGSTDTQYF.

Points on this clone: The read terminates 3 residues before the CDR3 end, so the remaining end is supplied by the germline J gene. The chain recombines TRBV19 with TRBJ2-1; unclear D gene. V lost 5 bases, J lost 3 bases, and 5 bases lay in between. This CDR3 is 12 amino acids long. In germline, CDR1 is LNHDA, CDR2 SQIVND (reference sequence). CDR3 bases read: TGTGCCAGTAGTCTTCGCTACAATGAG. Protein: CASSLRYNE. The entire CDR3 protein reads CASSLRYNEQFF.

CDR3 bases read: TGTGCCATCAGTGAGGGGGCCCACGAG. As protein: CAISEGAHE. The full CDR3 reads CAISEGAHEQYF. J is TRBJ2-7 and V is TRBV10-3; TRBD1 might be the D (5 bases). From the germline J gene comes the end of the CDR3, since the read stops 3 residues before it. The CDR3 is 12 residues long. V dropped 2 bases and J dropped 5 bases, with 7 bases sitting between them. Per the germline V gene, CDR1 is ENHRY and CDR2 is SYGVKD.

Turning to this clone: The read ends 3 residues before the CDR3 terminus; that terminus is restored from the germline J gene. The chain uses TRBV7-9 and TRBJ2-1; 10 positions match TRBD2. The CDR3 is 14 residues long. Trimming cost V 8 bases and J 9 bases; bases outside gene matches: 10. Germline V lookup: CDR1 SEHNR, CDR2 FQNEAQ (reference sequence). CDR3 DNA (partial): TGTGCCAGCCAGCTAGGACTAGCGGTAGGTGAG. It translates to CASQLGLAVGE. The full CDR3 protein reads CASQLGLAVGEQFF.

On this clone itself: The sequence runs out 3 residues before the end of the CDR3; the remainder is reconstructed from the germline J gene. V and J are TRBV20-1 and TRBJ2-1; 13 bases fit TRBD2. CDR1 DFQATT and CDR2 SNEGSKA come from the germline V gene (reference sequence). This CDR3 comprises 15 residues. The trim removed 3 bases at V and 7 bases at J, leaving 6 bases unmatched. The sequenced part of the CDR3 DNA is TGCAGTGCTAGCCCCGGACTAGCGGGGGATAATGAG. Protein sequence: CSASPGLAGDNE. The whole CDR3 sequence reads CSASPGLAGDNEQFF.

As concerns this clone: With the read ending 3 residues before the CDR3 end, the germline J gene is used to fill in that end. The chain is built from TRBV18 and TRBJ2-7, with 9 bases identical to TRBD2. The CDR3 totals 15 residues. The trim removed 3 bases at V and 5 bases at J, leaving 8 bases unmatched. Germline lookup yields CDR1 KGHSH and CDR2 LQKENI. The CDR3: CASSPVASGTNEQYF. The part of the CDR3 DNA that was read is TGTGCCAGCTCACCGGTGGCTAGCGGGACGAACGAG. Filled out from reference TRBV18 and TRBJ2-7, the complete variable domain reads NAGVMQNPRHLVRRRGQEARLRCSPMKGHSHVYWYRQLPEEGLKFMVYLQKENIIDESGMPKERFSAEFPKEGPSILRIQQVVRGDSAAYFCASSPVASGTNEQYFGPGTRLTVT.

To note about this clone: With the read ending 3 residues before the CDR3 end, the germline J gene is used to fill in that end. Other DNA variants within this sample encode the same CDR3. V is TRBV18 and J is TRBJ2-1; 7 nucleotides align to TRBD2. The J segment lost 5 bases and the V segment lost 6 bases, leaving 13 bases of the junction unmatched. CDR1 KGHSH and CDR2 LQKENI come from the germline V gene. The CDR3 is made up of 16 amino acids. CDR3 bases read: TGTGCCAGCTCTCCGAGTAACCCTAGCGGAAACAATGAG. Translation: CASSPSNPSGNNE. In full, the CDR3 is CASSPSNPSGNNEQFF.

Worth noting for this clone: The read ends 3 residues shy of where the CDR3 ends; the end is completed using the germline J gene. J is TRBJ1-2 and V is TRBV18; 8 bases match TRBD1. The germline V gene encodes CDR1 KGHSH and CDR2 LQKENI. Losses at the gene ends were 3 bases for V and 3 bases for J; bases not matched to a gene: 0. The CDR3 loop spans 13 amino acids. The covered CDR3 bases are TGTGCCAGCTCACCGGGACAGGACTATGGC. Translating gives CASSPGQDYG. The full CDR3 protein is CASSPGQDYGYTF.

A remark on this clone: The read terminates 3 residues ahead of where the CDR3 ends, so the germline J gene completes it. V and J are TRBV5-1 and TRBJ1-6; TRBD1 matches at 10 bases. Germline V CDR1 and CDR2: SGHRS, YFSETQ. Trimming took 4 bases from V and 7 from J; bases not matched to a gene: 8. The CDR3 is 16 residues long. CDR3 protein: CASSTGQGVGNSPLHF. Partial CDR3 DNA: TGCGCCAGCAGCACCGGACAGGGGGTCGGAAATTCACCC.

As for this clone: The read ends 3 residues shy of where the CDR3 ends; the end is completed using the germline J gene. The chain has TRBV2 and TRBJ2-7; 13 nucleotides match TRBD2. CDR3 length: 14 amino acids. Trimming at V came to 6 bases and at J to 2 bases, leaving 1 base not matched to a gene. The germline gives CDR1 SNHLY, CDR2 FYNNEI. CDR3: CASRGTSGAYEQYF. The DNA read from the CDR3 is TGTGCCAGCAGGGGGACTAGCGGGGCCTACGAG.